This T cell receptor beta chain was identified during a study of T-cell memory formation after mild COVID-19. Study context: The study found TCR clusters largely donor specific.

A remark on this clonotype: Antigen unknown.

The germline V gene has CDR1 SGDLS and CDR2 YYNGEE. The junction had 4 bases not matched to a gene; V was cut back by 3 bases and J by 2 bases. The CDR3 contains 15 residues. Study conclusions and caveats: Contracting clones localized mainly to CM and EM when CD4+ and mainly to EMRA when CD8+.

TCRdb passed the 5' RACE reads through MiXCR, listing each CDR3 protein once. The sample includes approximately 260,000 distinct CDR3 sequences, around 17% of them seen just once. The sequenced sample consisted of PBMCs or a T cell subset sorted from them (not recorded which). This clonotype was sampled from a man between 18 and 35 years old who had mild COVID-19 (a few samples of this study predate the infection). Cell type and time point are not known. The V gene is TRBV9, the J gene TRBJ2-3, with 9 bases fitting TRBD2. The CDR3 nucleotides read TGTGCCAGCAGCGAGAGCGGGGGGTACACAGATACGCAGTATTTT. Protein sequence: CASSESGGYTDTQYF.